One sample yielded the 14 T cell receptor beta chains listed below, sequenced in a study of cytomegalovirus exposure and HLA in healthy donors. The PCR had 60 Vbeta and 13 Jbeta primers. Some clones are missing from TCRdb's copy, which holds only in-frame ones; the method was immunoSEQ multiplex PCR. The table lists around 110,000 clones, 55% to 85% of them singletons. Input material: PBMCs. These receptors all come from a man in his thirties or forties in good health and CMV-seronegative.

This chain links TRBV4-2 with TRBJ2-3, with 14 bases that match TRBD2. The V gene's germline CDR1 is LGHNA and CDR2 YNFKEQ. The CDR3 runs 18 residues. The ends lost 0 bases at V and 3 bases at J; junction bases unmatched: 5. As DNA, the CDR3 is TGTGCCAGCAGCCAAGAGGGGACTAGCGGGAGAACAACAGATACGCAGTATTTT. Translation: CASSQEGTSGRTTDTQYF.

The chain couples TRBV27 to TRBJ1-4; weak D call: TRBD1 (6 bases). The CDR3 runs 17 residues. The germline V and J ends were trimmed by 4 bases and 3 bases, with 18 bases remaining between them. Germline CDR1 and CDR2: MNHEY and SMNVEV (reference sequence). The CDR3 loop reads CASSSSLAGAPNEKLFF. The CDR3 bases are TGTGCCAGCAGTTCCTCGTTGGCAGGGGCGCCTAATGAAAAACTGTTTTTT.

The chain uses TRBV6-5 and TRBJ2-3, with TRBD1 as a possible D gene (6 bases). V lost 1 base, J lost 3 bases, and 8 bases lay in between. Germline V lookup: CDR1 MNHEY, CDR2 SVGAGI. The CDR3 contains 14 residues. The CDR3 DNA sequence: TGTGCCAGCAGTTACTACAGGGCAACAGATACGCAGTATTTT. This encodes CASSYYRATDTQYF.

The J gene is TRBJ2-1, the V gene TRBV2, with D unresolved. Germline-derived CDR1 and CDR2 are SNHLY and FYNNEI. Between the trimmed V and J ends, which lost 10 bases and 1 base, there was a span of 11 bases. The CDR3 loop spans 13 amino acids. The DNA for the CDR3 is TGTGCCAACAAGTACCCATCCTACAATGAGCAGTTCTTC. Amino acid sequence: CANKYPSYNEQFF.

The chain couples TRBV4-1 to TRBJ2-7; 9 bases are shared with TRBD1. The J segment lost 4 bases and the V segment lost 3 bases, leaving 1 base of the junction unmatched. The CDR3 runs to 13 residues. Germline loops: CDR1 MGHRA, CDR2 YSYEKL. CDR3 DNA sequence: TGCGCCAGCAGCCAGACAGGGGGGTACGAGCAGTACTTC. As protein: CASSQTGGYEQYF.

This rearrangement joins TRBV6-1 to TRBJ1-3; a weak D match, TRBD1 (5 bases). The length of the CDR3 is 15 residues. Trimming removed 2 bases from V and 4 bases from J, with 12 bases in between. CDR1 is MNHNS, CDR2 SASEGT, per germline. The CDR3 protein is CASSETRQGGNTIYF. CDR3 nucleotides: TGTGCCAGCAGTGAAACGCGGCAGGGAGGAAACACCATATATTTT.

The chain is built from TRBV6-5 and TRBJ1-2; possibly TRBD1 for D (5 bases). The germline CDR1 and CDR2 sequences are MNHEY and SVGAGI. V lost 6 bases and J 8 bases, leaving 10 bases between the germline ends. The CDR3 is made up of 11 amino acids. This CDR3 reads CASSDRSGYTF. The CDR3 nucleotides are TGTGCCAGCAGCGACAGAAGCGGCTACACCTTC.

The chain links TRBV19 to TRBJ1-5; D remains ambiguous. Germline CDR1 and CDR2: LNHDA and SQIVND (reference sequence). The CDR3 spans 14 residues. V was cut by 5 bases and J by 5 bases, with 13 bases left in between. CDR3 protein: CASSVQVGYQPQHF. The CDR3, as DNA: TGTGCCAGTAGTGTTCAAGTCGGGTATCAGCCCCAGCATTTT.

The chain carries TRBV7-6 and TRBJ2-3, with 13 bases aligning to TRBD2. The CDR3 contains 15 residues. With 5 bases clipped from V and 6 bases from J, the junction kept 5 bases outside the gene matches. Germline CDR1 reads SGHVS; CDR2 reads FNYEAQ. The CDR3 DNA reads TGTGCCAGCAGCCCTCGGACTAGCGGGAGTGATACGCAGTATTTT. It is translated as CASSPRTSGSDTQYF.

This chain links TRBV7-2 with TRBJ2-7, with D tentatively TRBD1 (6 bases). Germline-derived CDR1 and CDR2 are SGHTA and FQGNSA. The CDR3 is made up of 14 amino acids. The V gene lost 4 bases and the J gene lost 2 bases, with 12 bases spanning the gap. CDR3 region: CASSSTGGAYEQYF. CDR3 nucleotides: TGTGCCAGCAGCTCGACAGGAGGTGCCTACGAGCAGTACTTC.

A remark on this clone: This specimen includes other DNA sequences encoding the same CDR3. This chain joins TRBV7-2 and TRBJ2-4; D might be TRBD1 (5 bases). The CDR3 runs 14 residues. V was trimmed by 5 bases and J by 0 bases, leaving 8 bases between them. CDR1 is SGHTA and CDR2 is FQGNSA in the germline V gene. CDR3 DNA sequence: TGTGCCAGCAGCCTCGACAGAGCCAAAAACATTCAGTACTTC. As protein: CASSLDRAKNIQYF.

This chain uses TRBV10-2 with TRBJ1-2; TRBD1 is a possible D gene (6 bases). Germline assignment: CDR1 WSHSY and CDR2 SAAADI. CDR3 size: 16 residues. Between the trimmed V and J ends, which lost 6 bases and 0 bases, there was a span of 17 bases. CDR3 sequence: CASSRTAAYSNYGYTF. The CDR3 DNA reads TGCGCCAGCAGCCGGACAGCAGCTTACTCTAACTATGGCTACACCTTC.

The genes are TRBV10-1 and TRBJ2-7, with 10 bases identical to TRBD1. The V segment lost 10 bases and the J segment 7 bases; nucleotides outside the gene matches: 7. Germline-derived CDR1 and CDR2 are WNHNN and SYGVQD (reference sequence). The CDR3 runs 12 residues. This CDR3 reads CATSGQGLEQYF. The CDR3 DNA follows: TGCGCCACTTCGGGACAGGGGTTGGAGCAGTACTTC.

The rearrangement links TRBV5-1 to TRBJ2-3; 9 bases fit TRBD2. The J segment lost 0 bases and the V segment lost 0 bases, leaving 11 bases of the junction unmatched. Germline V lookup: CDR1 SGHRS, CDR2 YFSETQ. CDR3 length: 19 amino acids. DNA of the CDR3: TGCGCCAGCAGCTTGGCCGTGGGACTAGCCCGAACTAGCACAGATACGCAGTATTTT. Translated, it gives CASSLAVGLARTSTDTQYF.